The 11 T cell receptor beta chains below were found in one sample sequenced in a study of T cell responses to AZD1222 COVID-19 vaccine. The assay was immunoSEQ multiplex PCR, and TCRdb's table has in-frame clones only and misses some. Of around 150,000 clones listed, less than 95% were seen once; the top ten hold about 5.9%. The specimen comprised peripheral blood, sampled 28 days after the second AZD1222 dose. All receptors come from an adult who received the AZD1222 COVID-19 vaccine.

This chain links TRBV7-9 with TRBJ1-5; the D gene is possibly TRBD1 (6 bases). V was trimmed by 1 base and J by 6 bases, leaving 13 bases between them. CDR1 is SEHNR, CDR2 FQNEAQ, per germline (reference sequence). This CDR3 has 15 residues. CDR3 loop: CASSLGAGGVQPQHF. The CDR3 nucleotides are TGTGCCAGCAGCTTAGGAGCGGGGGGCGTTCAGCCCCAGCATTTT.

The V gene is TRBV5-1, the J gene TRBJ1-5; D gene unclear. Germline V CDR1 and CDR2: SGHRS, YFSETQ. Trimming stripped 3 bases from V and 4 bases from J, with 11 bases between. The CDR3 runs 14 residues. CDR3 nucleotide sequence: TGCGCCAGCAGCTCCAGTAGTTATAATCAGCCCCAGCATTTT. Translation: CASSSSSYNQPQHF.

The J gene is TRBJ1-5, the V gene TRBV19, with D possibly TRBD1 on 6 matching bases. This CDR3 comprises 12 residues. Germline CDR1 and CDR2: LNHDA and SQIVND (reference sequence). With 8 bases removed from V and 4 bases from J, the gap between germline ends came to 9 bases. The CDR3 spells CASGDNNQPQHF. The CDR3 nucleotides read TGTGCCAGTGGGGACAATAATCAGCCCCAGCATTTT.

The CDR3 DNA sequence: TGTGCCAGCAGTCTTCAGGGGAGGCATGGCTACACCTTC. It codes for CASSLQGRHGYTF. The V gene is TRBV12-3 or TRBV12-4, the J gene TRBJ1-2; a weak D match, TRBD1 (6 bases). The CDR3 is 13 amino acids. V was shortened by 5 bases and J by 6 bases, with 13 bases between the two germline ends.

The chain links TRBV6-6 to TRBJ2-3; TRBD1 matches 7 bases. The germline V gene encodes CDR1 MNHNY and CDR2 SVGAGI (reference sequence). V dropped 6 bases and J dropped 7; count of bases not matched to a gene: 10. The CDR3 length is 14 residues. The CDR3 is CASSNSGQRYTQYF. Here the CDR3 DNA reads TGTGCCAGCAGCAATTCGGGACAGAGGTATACGCAGTATTTT.

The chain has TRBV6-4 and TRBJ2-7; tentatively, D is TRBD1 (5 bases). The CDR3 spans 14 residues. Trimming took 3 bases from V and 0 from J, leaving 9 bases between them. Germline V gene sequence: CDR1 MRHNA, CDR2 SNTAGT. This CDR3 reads CASSEQASSYEQYF. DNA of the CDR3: TGTGCCAGCAGTGAACAGGCGAGCTCCTACGAGCAGTACTTC.

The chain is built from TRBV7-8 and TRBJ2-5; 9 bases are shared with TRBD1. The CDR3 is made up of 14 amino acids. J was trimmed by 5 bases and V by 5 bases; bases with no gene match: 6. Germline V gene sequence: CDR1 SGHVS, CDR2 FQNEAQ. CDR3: CASSTPGQGETQYF. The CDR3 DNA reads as TGTGCCAGCAGCACCCCTGGACAGGGGGAGACCCAGTACTTC.

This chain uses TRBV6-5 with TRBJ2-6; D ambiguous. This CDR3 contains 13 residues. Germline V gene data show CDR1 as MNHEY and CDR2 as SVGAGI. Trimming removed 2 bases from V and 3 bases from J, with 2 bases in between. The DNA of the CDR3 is TGTGCCAGCAGTTACGATGGGGCCAACGTCCTGACTTTC. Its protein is CASSYDGANVLTF.

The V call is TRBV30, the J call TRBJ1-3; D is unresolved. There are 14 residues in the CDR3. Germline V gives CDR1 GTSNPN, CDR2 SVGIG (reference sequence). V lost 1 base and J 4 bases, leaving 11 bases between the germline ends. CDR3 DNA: TGTGCCTGGAGTGACCGACGGTTCGGAAACACCATATATTTT. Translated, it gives CAWSDRRFGNTIYF. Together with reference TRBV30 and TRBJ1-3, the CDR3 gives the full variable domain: SQTIHQWPATLVQPVGSPLSLECTVEGTSNPNLYWYRQAAGRGLQLLFYSVGIGQISSEVPQNLSASRPQDRQFILSSKKLLLSDSGFYLCAWSDRRFGNTIYFGEGSWLTVV.

CDR3 sequence reads: CASSPPDRDGTEAFF. The DNA for the CDR3 is TGTGCCAGCAGCCCTCCGGACAGGGACGGCACTGAAGCTTTCTTT. The chain combines TRBV7-9 with TRBJ1-1; 8 bases line up with TRBD1. Germline trimming cut 5 bases from V and 4 bases from J; bases unmatched to any gene: 9. Germline CDR1 SEHNR, CDR2 FQNEAQ (reference sequence). This CDR3 comprises 15 residues.

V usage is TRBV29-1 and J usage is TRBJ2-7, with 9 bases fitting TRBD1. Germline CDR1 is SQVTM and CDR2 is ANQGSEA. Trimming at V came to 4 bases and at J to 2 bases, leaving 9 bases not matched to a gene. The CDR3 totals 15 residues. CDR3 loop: CSVALGTGQPYEQYF. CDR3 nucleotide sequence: TGCAGCGTTGCGCTCGGGACAGGGCAGCCCTACGAGCAGTACTTC.